The text below deals with one TCR beta chain. Its antigen is not identified. Sequencing used immunoSEQ multiplex PCR; TCRdb keeps in-frame clones, though not all of them. The sample lists around 30,000 clones; roughly four fifths were seen once. This sample is drawn from a study of PD-1 blockade in classical Hodgkin lymphoma. As for the study in general: The patients were dosed with nivolumab 3 mg/kg, infused intravenously every 2 weeks.

Study results and limitations: CD4+ TCR diversity climbed significantly by C4D1, unlike CD8+ TCR diversity. As was reported, newly diagnosed patients showed lower baseline TCR diversity than healthy donors did. Patients who responded completely had about the same baseline diversity as newly diagnosed patients.

Relapse after autologous stem cell transplantation occurred in every patient, and brentuximab vedotin exposure varied. CDR3 length equals 16 residues. Germline V gene lookup returns CDR1 SGHTA and CDR2 FQGNSA. V lost 5 bases to trimming and J lost 0 bases, with 17 bases between them. Here the sequenced sample was peripheral blood mononuclear cells (PBMCs), taken at baseline. The receptor's source is a human donor with classical Hodgkin lymphoma. V and J are TRBV7-2 and TRBJ2-7; D is possibly TRBD2 (7 bases). This CDR3 is CASSLQGLPSSYEQYF. CDR3 DNA sequence: TGTGCCAGCAGCCTACAGGGACTACCAAGCTCCTACGAGCAGTACTTC.